This entry is about one T cell receptor (beta chain). These data come from a study of T cell responses to AZD1222 COVID-19 vaccine. Repertoires were generated with immunoSEQ multiplex PCR, while TCRdb's copy carries only in-frame clones and drops some. Altogether about 150,000 clones are present, more than 85% being singletons, with the ten largest covering approximately 1.6%. Germline V gene sequence: CDR1 MNHEY, CDR2 SVGAGI. V trimming: 6 bases; J trimming: 3 bases; junction bases outside the gene matches: 2. CDR3 length equals 14 residues. Sequencing was performed on peripheral blood, taken 28 days after the second AZD1222 dose. The chain uses TRBV6-5 and TRBJ2-2, with TRBD1 matching 9 bases. The sequence was collected from an adult who received the AZD1222 COVID-19 vaccine. The CDR3 here is CASRWTGDTGELFF. CDR3 in DNA: TGTGCCAGCAGGTGGACAGGGGACACCGGGGAGCTGTTTTTT.